A single sample is the source of the 10 T cell receptor beta chains below, sequenced in a study of OX40 agonist ivuxolimab in advanced cancers. The assay was immunoSEQ multiplex PCR, and TCRdb's table has in-frame clones only and misses some. The table shows about 76,000 clones, with 70% to 90% occurring only once. The sample consisted of CD4+ or CD8+ T cells sorted from blood, taken in a trial of the OX40 agonist ivuxolimab. All receptors derive from an adult with an advanced solid tumor such as melanoma, head and neck, liver or kidney cancer.

Remarks on this clone: Within the sample, other DNA sequences also encode this same CDR3. This chain links TRBV5-1 with TRBJ1-4; TRBD1 matches 8 bases. CDR3 length: 14 residues. V lost 0 bases, J lost 5 bases, and 0 bases stayed unmatched. Germline lookup yields CDR1 SGHRS and CDR2 YFSETQ. The CDR3 sequence: CASSLDRGNEKLFF. The DNA of the CDR3 is TGCGCCAGCAGCTTGGACAGGGGGAATGAAAAACTGTTTTTT.

The chain carries TRBV5-6 and TRBJ1-1; no clear D. The CDR3 totals 14 residues. V lost 2 bases and J 1 base, leaving 9 bases between the germline ends. Germline CDR1 and CDR2: SGHDT and YYEEEE. The CDR3 sequence: CASSLWGGNTEAFF. The CDR3 region has the DNA TGTGCCAGCAGCTTATGGGGAGGGAACACTGAAGCTTTCTTT.

Judged by abundance, this clone is medium-sized. The chain uses TRBV5-1 and TRBJ2-7, with 8 bases fitting TRBD1. V lost 4 bases and J lost 7; bases outside the gene matches: 10. CDR3 length: 14 residues. From germline, CDR1 is SGHRS and CDR2 YFSETQ. The CDR3, as DNA: TGCGCCAGCAGCCAAGAGGACAGGGTGGGGGAGCAGTACTTC. Translating gives CASSQEDRVGEQYF.

The chain couples TRBV5-1 to TRBJ2-2; no firm D call. With 1 base removed from V and 4 bases from J, the gap between germline ends came to 5 bases. The length of the CDR3 is 13 residues. CDR1 and CDR2 from the germline V gene are SGHRS and YFSETQ. The chain's CDR3 is CASSLYSTGELFF. CDR3 nucleotides: TGCGCCAGCAGCTTGTATAGCACCGGGGAGCTGTTTTTT.

The chain has TRBV30 and TRBJ2-2, with 8 nucleotides matching TRBD1. CDR3 length: 16 amino acids. Germline V gene sequence: CDR1 GTSNPN, CDR2 SVGIG (reference sequence). The V and J ends lost 2 bases and 6 bases, in that order; junction bases with no gene match: 11. The CDR3: CAWSPPLRQGSGELFF. The CDR3 bases are TGTGCCTGGAGTCCTCCCCTTCGACAGGGGTCCGGGGAGCTGTTTTTT.

The chain employs TRBV7-2 and TRBJ1-1; TRBD1 might be the D (5 bases). V dropped 6 bases and J dropped 4 bases, with 18 bases sitting between them. In germline, CDR1 is SGHTA, CDR2 FQGNSA. CDR3 size: 15 residues. CDR3 bases: TGTGCCAGCAGGAGACCGCAGGGACGAGGCACTGAAGCTTTCTTT. Its translation is CASRRPQGRGTEAFF.

This clone appeared a few times. The chain recombines TRBV5-4 with TRBJ1-2; weak D call: TRBD1 (5 bases). V was clipped by 0 bases and J by 3 bases, with 12 bases between them. The germline V gene encodes CDR1 SGHNT and CDR2 YYREEE (reference sequence). The CDR3 contains 15 residues. CDR3 region: CASSLESGWDYGYTF. DNA for the CDR3: TGTGCCAGCAGCTTGGAGTCAGGGTGGGACTATGGCTACACCTTC.

The chain has TRBV4-1 and TRBJ1-3; 7 positions agree with TRBD1. This CDR3 is built from 17 residues. J lost 3 bases, V lost 0 bases, and 8 bases had no gene match. In germline, CDR1 is MGHRA, CDR2 YSYEKL. In nucleotides, the CDR3 is TGCGCCAGCAGCCAAGATAAGGGCAGGGGGGATGGAAACACCATATATTTT. Protein: CASSQDKGRGDGNTIYF.

This clone was picked up one time. DNA for the CDR3: TGCGCCAGCAGCTTGGGGGGGCTAGCCACTGAAGCTTTCTTT. This codes for CASSLGGLATEAFF. The rearrangement joins TRBV5-1 to TRBJ1-1; possibly TRBD1 for D (6 bases). This CDR3 comprises 14 residues. Germline V gives CDR1 SGHRS, CDR2 YFSETQ. V was shortened by 0 bases and J by 4 bases, with 10 bases between the two germline ends.

This clone was observed once. The gene calls are TRBV27 and TRBJ2-3; D may be TRBD1 or TRBD2 (5 bases each). This CDR3 region has 13 residues. Deletions cut 5 bases from V and 2 bases from J, with 8 bases between. Germline V gene sequence: CDR1 MNHEY, CDR2 SMNVEV (reference sequence). Written as DNA, the CDR3 is TGTGCCAGCAGTGGGGACCTCACAGATACGCAGTATTTT. The encoded protein is CASSGDLTDTQYF.